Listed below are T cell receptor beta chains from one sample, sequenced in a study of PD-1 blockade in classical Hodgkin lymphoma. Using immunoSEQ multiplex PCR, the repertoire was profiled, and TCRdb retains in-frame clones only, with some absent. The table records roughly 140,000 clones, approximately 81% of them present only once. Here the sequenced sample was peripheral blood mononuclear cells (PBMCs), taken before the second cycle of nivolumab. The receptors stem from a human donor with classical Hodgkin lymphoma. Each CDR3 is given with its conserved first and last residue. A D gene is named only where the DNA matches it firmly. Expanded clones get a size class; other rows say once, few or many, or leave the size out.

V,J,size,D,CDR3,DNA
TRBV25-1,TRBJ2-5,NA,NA,CASSVSSAQETQYF,TGTGCCAGCAGCGTATCTTCGGCCCAAGAGACCCAGTACTTC
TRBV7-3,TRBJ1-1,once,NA,CASSIGTPGETEAFF,TGTGCCAGCAGCATTGGGACACCGGGAGAGACTGAAGCTTTCTTT
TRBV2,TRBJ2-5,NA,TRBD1,CASRDRATKETQYF,TGTGCCAGCAGGGACAGGGCGACTAAAGAGACCCAGTACTTC
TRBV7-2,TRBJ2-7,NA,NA,CASSPAGSNYEQYF,TGTGCCAGCAGCCCGGCCGGGTCAAACTACGAGCAGTACTTC
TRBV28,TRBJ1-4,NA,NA,CASTPRGGREFF,TGTGCCAGCACCCCAAGAGGGGGTAGGGAGTTTTTT
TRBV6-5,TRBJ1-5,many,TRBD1,CASSPGTGRQPQHF,TGTGCCAGCAGTCCCGGGACAGGGCGCCAGCCCCAGCATTTT
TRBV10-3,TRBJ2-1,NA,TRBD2,CAIRRGGTNEQFF,TGTGCCATCAGGCGCGGGGGGACCAATGAGCAGTTCTTC
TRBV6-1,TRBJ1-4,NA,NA,CASSDLQGLGEKLFF,TGTGCCAGCAGTGACCTACAGGGCCTTGGGGAAAAACTGTTTTTT
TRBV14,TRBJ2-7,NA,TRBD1,CASSQDPGQGAREQYF,TGTGCCAGCAGCCAAGATCCGGGACAGGGGGCGAGGGAGCAGTACTTC
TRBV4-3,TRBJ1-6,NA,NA,CASSQEVIGSPLHF,TGCGCCAGCAGCCAAGAGGTTATCGGTTCACCCCTCCACTTT
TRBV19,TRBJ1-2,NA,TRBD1,CASTQGSYGYTF,TGTGCCAGTACACAGGGGAGCTATGGCTACACCTTC
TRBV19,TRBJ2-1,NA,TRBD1,CASSIYRGYEQFF,TGTGCCAGTAGTATTTACAGGGGTTACGAGCAGTTCTTC
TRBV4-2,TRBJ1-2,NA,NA,CASSLSSYGYTF,TGTGCCAGCAGCTTGAGCAGCTATGGCTACACCTTC
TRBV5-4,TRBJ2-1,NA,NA,CASSSYGQGRSSYNEQFF,TGTGCCAGCAGCTCGTATGGGCAGGGAAGGAGCTCCTACAATGAGCAGTTCTTC
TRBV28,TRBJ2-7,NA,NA,CASSSAGWGSYEQYF,TGTGCCAGCAGTTCTGCGGGTTGGGGCTCCTACGAGCAGTACTTC
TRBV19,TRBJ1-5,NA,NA,CASSIRVNSNQPQHF,TGTGCCAGTAGTATCCGCGTTAATAGCAATCAGCCCCAGCATTTT
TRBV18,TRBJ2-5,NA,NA,CASSPPGNQETQYF,TGTGCCAGCTCACCCCCGGGAAACCAAGAGACCCAGTACTTC
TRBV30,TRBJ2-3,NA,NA,CAGRGRARDTQYF,TGTGCCGGGCGAGGCAGGGCCCGGGATACGCAGTATTTT
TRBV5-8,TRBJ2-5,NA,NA,CASSLGQQETQYF,TGTGCCAGCAGCTTAGGACAGCAAGAGACCCAGTACTTC
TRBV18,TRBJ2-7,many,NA,CASSRGPGGEQYF,TGTGCCAGCTCACGTGGTCCCGGGGGCGAGCAGTACTTC
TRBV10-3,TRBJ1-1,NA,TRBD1,CAISESGTGNTEAFF,TGTGCCATCAGTGAGTCGGGGACAGGGAACACTGAAGCTTTCTTT
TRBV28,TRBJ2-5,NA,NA,CASSFSGSWQLLGRETQYF,TGTGCCAGCAGTTTTTCGGGAAGCTGGCAGCTTTTGGGGAGGGAGACCCAGTACTTC
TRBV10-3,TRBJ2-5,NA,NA,CAISESPSQETQYF,TGTGCCATCAGTGAGTCCCCAAGTCAAGAGACCCAGTACTTC
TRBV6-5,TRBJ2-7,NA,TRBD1,CASSYPDRAHSYEQYF,TGTGCCAGCAGTTACCCCGACAGGGCCCACTCCTACGAGCAGTACTTC
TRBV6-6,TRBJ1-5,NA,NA,CASSYGDQPQHF,TGTGCCAGCAGTTATGGTGATCAGCCTCAGCATTTT
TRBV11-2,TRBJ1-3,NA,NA,CASSFPGLNSGNTIYF,TGTGCCAGCAGCTTTCCCGGGTTGAACTCTGGAAACACCATATATTTT
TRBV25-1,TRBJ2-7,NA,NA,CASSAAGSGEQYF,TGTGCCAGCAGTGCGGCGGGCAGTGGGGAGCAGTACTTC
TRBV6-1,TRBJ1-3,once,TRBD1,CASSFRGTGGTIYF,TGTGCCAGCAGTTTCAGGGGGACCGGGGGCACCATATATTTT
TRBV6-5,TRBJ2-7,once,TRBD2,CASSYSLAGYYEQYF,TGTGCCAGCAGTTACTCTCTAGCGGGCTACTACGAGCAGTACTTC
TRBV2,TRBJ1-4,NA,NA,CASRGRDEKLFF,TGTGCCAGCAGAGGCAGGGATGAAAAACTGTTTTTT
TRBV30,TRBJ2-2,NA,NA,CACVSGQPTNGGELFF,TGTGCCTGCGTCTCCGGGCAGCCTACGAACGGCGGGGAGCTGTTTTTT
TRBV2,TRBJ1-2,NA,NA,CASGPPLTPRYGYTF,TGTGCCAGCGGACCCCCCCTGACTCCGCGCTATGGCTACACCTTC
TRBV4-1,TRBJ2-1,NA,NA,CASSQDPGRGPYNEQFF,TGCGCCAGCAGCCAAGATCCGGGCCGGGGGCCCTACAATGAGCAGTTCTTC
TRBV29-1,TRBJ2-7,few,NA,CSVARGEYEQYF,TGCAGCGTTGCCAGGGGGGAGTACGAGCAGTACTTC
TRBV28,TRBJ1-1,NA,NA,CASSFQPMYAFF,TGTGCCAGCAGTTTTCAGCCCATGTACGCTTTCTTT
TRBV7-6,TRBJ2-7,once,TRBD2,CASSYGLAGGPYEQYF,TGTGCCAGCAGCTACGGGCTAGCGGGGGGGCCCTACGAGCAGTACTTC
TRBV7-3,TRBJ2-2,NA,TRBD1,CASSLDRVNTGELFF,TGTGCCAGCAGCCTCGACAGGGTGAACACCGGGGAGCTGTTTTTT
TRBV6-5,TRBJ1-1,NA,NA,CASSFRGMNTEAFF,TGTGCCAGCAGTTTTCGGGGCATGAACACTGAAGCTTTCTTT
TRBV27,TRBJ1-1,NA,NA,CASSLRGGNEAFF,TGTGCCAGCAGTTTAAGGGGAGGGAATGAAGCTTTCTTT
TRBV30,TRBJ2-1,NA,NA,CASTGGEQFF,TGTGCCTCCACCGGGGGAGAGCAGTTCTTC
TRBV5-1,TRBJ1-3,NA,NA,CASSFSGTNGNTIYF,TGCGCCAGCAGCTTTTCCGGGACAAACGGAAACACCATATATTTT
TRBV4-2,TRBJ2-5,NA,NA,CASSQDERVGTQYF,TGTGCCAGCAGCCAAGATGAGCGGGTAGGGACCCAGTACTTC
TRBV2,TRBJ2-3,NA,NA,CASSAQGVGTDTQYF,TGTGCCAGCAGTGCCCAGGGAGTAGGCACAGATACGCAGTATTTT
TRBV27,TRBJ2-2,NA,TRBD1,CASSFRTGAGGSGELFF,TGTGCCAGCAGTTTTAGGACAGGCGCCGGCGGGTCCGGGGAGCTGTTTTTT
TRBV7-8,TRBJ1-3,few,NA,CASSRPSSGNTIYF,TGTGCCAGCAGCCGGCCTAGCTCTGGAAACACCATATATTTT
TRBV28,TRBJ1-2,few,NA,CASSPSGGGYGYTF,TGTGCCAGCAGTCCCTCGGGGGGAGGGTATGGCTACACCTTC
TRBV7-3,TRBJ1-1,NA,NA,CASSTNSPENTEAFF,TGTGCCAGCAGCACCAACTCGCCAGAAAACACTGAAGCTTTCTTT
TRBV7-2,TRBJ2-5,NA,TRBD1,CASSFQGAGETQYF,TGTGCCAGCAGCTTCCAGGGGGCAGGGGAGACCCAGTACTTC
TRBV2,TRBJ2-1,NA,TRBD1,CASQTGTAYNEQFF,TGTGCCAGCCAGACAGGGACGGCCTACAATGAGCAGTTCTTC
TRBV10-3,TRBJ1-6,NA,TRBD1,CAISVSRGPPNSPLHF,TGTGCCATCAGTGTTTCGAGGGGGCCGCCTAATTCACCCCTCCACTTT
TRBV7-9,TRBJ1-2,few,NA,CASSFGMGRVNYGYTF,TGTGCCAGCAGCTTCGGAATGGGCAGGGTTAACTATGGCTACACCTTC
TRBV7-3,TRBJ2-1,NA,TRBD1,CASSSTATGLNEQFF,TGTGCCAGCAGCTCCACTGCGACAGGGTTGAATGAGCAGTTCTTC
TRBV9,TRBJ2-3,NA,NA,CASSVYLYPHTQYF,TGTGCCAGCAGCGTATATCTCTACCCCCATACGCAGTATTTT
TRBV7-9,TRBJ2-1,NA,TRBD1,CASSVGQGFGNEQFF,TGTGCCAGCAGCGTGGGACAGGGGTTCGGCAATGAGCAGTTCTTC
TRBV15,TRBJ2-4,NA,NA,CATSRDGGGKNIQYF,TGTGCCACCAGCAGAGATGGGGGTGGCAAAAACATTCAGTACTTC